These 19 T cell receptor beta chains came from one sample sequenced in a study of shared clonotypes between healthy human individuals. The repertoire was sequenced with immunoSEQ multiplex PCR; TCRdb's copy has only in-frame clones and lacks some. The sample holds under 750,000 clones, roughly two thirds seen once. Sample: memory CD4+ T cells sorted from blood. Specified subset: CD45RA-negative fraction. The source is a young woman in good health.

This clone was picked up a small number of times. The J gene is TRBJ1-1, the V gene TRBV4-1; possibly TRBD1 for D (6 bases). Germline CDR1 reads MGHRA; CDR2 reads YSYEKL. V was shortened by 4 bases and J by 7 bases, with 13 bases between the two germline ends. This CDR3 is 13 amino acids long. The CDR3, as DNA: TGCGCCAGCAGCCGAGTCGAGGACAGTGAAGCTTTCTTT. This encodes CASSRVEDSEAFF.

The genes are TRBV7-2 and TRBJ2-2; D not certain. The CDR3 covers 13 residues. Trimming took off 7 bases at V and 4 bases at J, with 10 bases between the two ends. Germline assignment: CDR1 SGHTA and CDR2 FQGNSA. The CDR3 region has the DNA TGTGCCAGCAACCTAATTGTCACCGGGGAGCTGTTTTTT. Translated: CASNLIVTGELFF.

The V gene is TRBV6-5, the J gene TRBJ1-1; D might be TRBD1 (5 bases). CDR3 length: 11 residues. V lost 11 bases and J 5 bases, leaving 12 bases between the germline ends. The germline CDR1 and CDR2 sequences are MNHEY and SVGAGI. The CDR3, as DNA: TGTGCCGTCTGGCGGGGGACTGAAGCTTTCTTT. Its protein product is CAVWRGTEAFF.

The CDR3, as DNA: TGCGCCAGCAGTGAGGGGTCTTGGACCGGGGAGCTGTTTTTT. Amino acids: CASSEGSWTGELFF. The chain couples TRBV10-2 to TRBJ2-2, with D uncertain. Germline V gene lookup returns CDR1 WSHSY and CDR2 SAAADI. V lost 2 bases and J lost 5, with 9 bases in between. The CDR3 consists of 14 residues.

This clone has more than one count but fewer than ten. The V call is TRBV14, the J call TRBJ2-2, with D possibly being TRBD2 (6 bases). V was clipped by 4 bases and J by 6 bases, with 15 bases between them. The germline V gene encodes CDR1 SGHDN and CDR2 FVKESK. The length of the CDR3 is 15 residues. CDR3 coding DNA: TGTGCCAGCAGCCCCTTTGCGGGAACCTCCGGGGAGCTGTTTTTT. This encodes CASSPFAGTSGELFF.

DNA for the CDR3: TGTGCCAGTAGTACCCCTTTCGGAGCCGCAACTAATGAAAAACTGTTTTTT. Protein: CASSTPFGAATNEKLFF. The chain links TRBV19 to TRBJ1-4, with D uncertain. The CDR3 totals 17 residues. The V gene lost 4 bases and the J gene lost 0 bases, with 15 bases spanning the gap. CDR1 is LNHDA, CDR2 SQIVND, per germline (reference sequence).

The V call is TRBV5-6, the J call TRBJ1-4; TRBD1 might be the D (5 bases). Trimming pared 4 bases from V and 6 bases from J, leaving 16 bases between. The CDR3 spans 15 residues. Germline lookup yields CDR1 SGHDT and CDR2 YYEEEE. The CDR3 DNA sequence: TGTGCCAGCAGCCGGGACCCTCGGGGAGATGAAAAACTGTTTTTT. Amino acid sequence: CASSRDPRGDEKLFF.

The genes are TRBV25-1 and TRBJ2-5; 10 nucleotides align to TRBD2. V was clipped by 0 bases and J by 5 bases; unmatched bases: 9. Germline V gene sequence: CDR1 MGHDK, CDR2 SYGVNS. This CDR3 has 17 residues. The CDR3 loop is CASSEYSLAGVWETQYF. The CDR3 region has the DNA TGTGCCAGCAGTGAATATTCTCTAGCGGGAGTTTGGGAGACCCAGTACTTC.

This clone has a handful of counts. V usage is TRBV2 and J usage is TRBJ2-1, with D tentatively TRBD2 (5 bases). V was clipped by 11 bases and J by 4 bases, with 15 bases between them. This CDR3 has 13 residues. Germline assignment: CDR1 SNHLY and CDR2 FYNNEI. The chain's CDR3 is CAGSPGQYNEQFF. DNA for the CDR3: TGTGCCGGGAGTCCAGGCCAGTACAATGAGCAGTTCTTC.

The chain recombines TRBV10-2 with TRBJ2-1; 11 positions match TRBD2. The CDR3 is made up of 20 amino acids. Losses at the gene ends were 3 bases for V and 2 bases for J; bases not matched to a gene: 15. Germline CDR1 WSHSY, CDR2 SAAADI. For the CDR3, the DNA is TGCGCCAGCAGTGATTGGGGGGGGCTAGCGGGAGGTAGTCCCTACAATGAGCAGTTCTTC. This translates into CASSDWGGLAGGSPYNEQFF.

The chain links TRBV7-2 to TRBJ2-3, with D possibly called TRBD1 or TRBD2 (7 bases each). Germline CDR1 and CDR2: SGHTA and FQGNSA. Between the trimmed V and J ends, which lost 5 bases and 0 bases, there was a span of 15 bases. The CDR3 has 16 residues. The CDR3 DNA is TGTGCCAGCAGCCCACAGGGGAGGGGGAGCACAGATACGCAGTATTTT. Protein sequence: CASSPQGRGSTDTQYF.

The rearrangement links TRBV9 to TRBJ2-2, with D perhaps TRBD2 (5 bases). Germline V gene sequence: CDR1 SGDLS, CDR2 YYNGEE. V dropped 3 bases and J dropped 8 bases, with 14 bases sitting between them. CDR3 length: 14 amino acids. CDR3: CASSGTLAPGELFF. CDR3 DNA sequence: TGTGCCAGCAGCGGGACGCTAGCCCCGGGGGAGCTGTTTTTT.

CDR3 nucleotide sequence: TGTGCCAGCAGCCAAGTCTCCCACGAGCAGTACTTC. The encoded protein is CASSQVSHEQYF. The gene calls are TRBV21-1 and TRBJ2-7; the table gives TRBD2 as D, unverified against the DNA. TRBV21-1 represents a pseudogene. The CDR3 is 12 residues long.

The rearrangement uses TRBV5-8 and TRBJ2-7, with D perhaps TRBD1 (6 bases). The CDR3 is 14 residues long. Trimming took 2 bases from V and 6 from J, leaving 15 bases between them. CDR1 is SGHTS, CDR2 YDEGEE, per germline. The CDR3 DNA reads TGTGCCAGCAGCTTCGCAGGGGTGGGCCGCGAGCAGTACTTC. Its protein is CASSFAGVGREQYF.

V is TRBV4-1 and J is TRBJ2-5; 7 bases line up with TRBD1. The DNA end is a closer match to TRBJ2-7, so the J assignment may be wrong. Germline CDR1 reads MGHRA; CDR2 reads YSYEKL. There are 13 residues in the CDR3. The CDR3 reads CASSRDRTYEQYF. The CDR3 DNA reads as TGCGCCAGCAGCCGGGACAGAACCTACGAGCAGTACTTC.

The CDR3 nucleotides read TGTGCCAGCAGCCAGAACACAGGGACTAAGCAGTTCTTC. This gives the protein CASSQNTGTKQFF. J is TRBJ2-1 and V is TRBV7-3, with a weak D call TRBD2 (7 bases). CDR3 length: 13 residues. Trimming took 5 bases from V and 11 from J, leaving 16 bases between them. CDR1 and CDR2 (germline): SGHTA, FQGTGA.

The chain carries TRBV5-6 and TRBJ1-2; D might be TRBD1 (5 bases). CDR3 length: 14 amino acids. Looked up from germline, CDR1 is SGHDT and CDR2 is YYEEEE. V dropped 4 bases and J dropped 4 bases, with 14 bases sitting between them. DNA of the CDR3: TGTGCCAGCAGCAGACGTTCGACAGTCTATGGCTACACCTTC. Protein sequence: CASSRRSTVYGYTF.

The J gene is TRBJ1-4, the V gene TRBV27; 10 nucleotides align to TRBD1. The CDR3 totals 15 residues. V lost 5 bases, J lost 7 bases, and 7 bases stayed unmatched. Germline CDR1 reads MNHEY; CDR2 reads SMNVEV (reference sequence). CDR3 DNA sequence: TGTGCCAGCAGTCCATGGACAGGGGGAAGTGAAAAACTGTTTTTT. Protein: CASSPWTGGSEKLFF.

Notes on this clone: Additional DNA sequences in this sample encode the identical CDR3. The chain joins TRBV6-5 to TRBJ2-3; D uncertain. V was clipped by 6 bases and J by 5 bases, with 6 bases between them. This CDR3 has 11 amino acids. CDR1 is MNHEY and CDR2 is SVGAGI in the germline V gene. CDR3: CASSQQDTQYF. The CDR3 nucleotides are TGTGCCAGCAGCCAGCAAGATACGCAGTATTTT.